The 10 T cell receptor beta chains in this list originate from one sample, sequenced in a study of cytomegalovirus exposure and HLA in healthy donors. Primers included in the PCR were 60 Vbeta and 13 Jbeta primers. Assay used: immunoSEQ multiplex PCR; TCRdb lists only in-frame clones, some missing. Of about 190,000 clones detected, approximately 82% appear once; the ten largest clones hold approximately 2%. The sequenced material came from PBMCs. These receptors all come from a woman aged 18 to 35 in good health and CMV-seropositive.

This chain links TRBV18 with TRBJ1-6; D is ambiguous. CDR1 and CDR2 (germline): KGHSH, LQKENI. This CDR3 is built from 13 residues. The V gene lost 2 bases and the J gene lost 10 bases, with 9 bases spanning the gap. CDR3 sequence (DNA): TGTGCCAGCTCACCAGATGAGCACTCACCCCTCCACTTT. Residues: CASSPDEHSPLHF.

This clone was observed once. The chain links TRBV28 to TRBJ2-7; 8 nucleotides line up with TRBD1. The trim removed 2 bases at V and 6 bases at J, leaving 6 bases unmatched. Per germline, CDR1 MDHEN and CDR2 SYDVKM. The CDR3 length is 14 residues. CDR3 in DNA: TGTGCCAGCAGTTTAGGGCAGGGGGCAGTCGAGCAGTACTTC. Encoded protein: CASSLGQGAVEQYF.

This clone was observed a handful of times. This chain joins TRBV28 and TRBJ1-1; the D is unclear. Deletions cut 7 bases from V and 9 bases from J, with 18 bases between. This CDR3 is built from 13 residues. The germline V gene encodes CDR1 MDHEN and CDR2 SYDVKM. CDR3 residues: CASKIAFGDKAFF. The CDR3 nucleotides read TGTGCCAGCAAAATCGCCTTCGGGGATAAAGCTTTCTTT.

The chain uses TRBV6-5 and TRBJ1-2, with 8 bases aligning to TRBD1. This CDR3 is built from 15 residues. Germline V CDR1 and CDR2: MNHEY, SVGAGI. The junction had 15 bases not matched to a gene; V was cut back by 6 bases and J by 9 bases. The CDR3 coding sequence is TGTGCCAGCAGGGTAAACCTTGGACAGGGCAGGAGCTACACCTTC. Its protein is CASRVNLGQGRSYTF.

About this clone itself: The junction does not match germline at one end; this may be a read error. The chain recombines TRBV4-1 with TRBJ1-1; 7 bases are shared with TRBD1. The CDR3 sequence is 14 residues long. The germline gives CDR1 MGHRA, CDR2 YSYEKL. The CDR3 sequence is CASSQEEGTAGRGF. CDR3 DNA sequence: TGCGCCAGCAGCCAAGAAGAGGGGACAGCCGGACGGGGATTT.

The V and J genes are TRBV6-4 and TRBJ2-2; D is perhaps TRBD1 (6 bases). V was shortened by 9 bases and J by 2 bases, with 10 bases between the two germline ends. Germline assignment: CDR1 MRHNA and CDR2 SNTAGT. This CDR3 is built from 13 residues. CDR3: CASAGDNTGELFF. The CDR3 nucleotides read TGTGCCAGTGCAGGGGATAACACCGGGGAGCTGTTTTTT.

V gene TRBV4-2 combines with J gene TRBJ2-1, with 10 bases that match TRBD2. Germline V CDR1 and CDR2: LGHNA, YNFKEQ. The J segment lost 2 bases and the V segment lost 4 bases, leaving 2 bases of the junction unmatched. The CDR3 runs to 15 residues. CDR3 loop: CASSRAGGTYNEQFF. CDR3 DNA sequence: TGTGCCAGCAGCCGAGCGGGGGGGACCTACAATGAGCAGTTCTTC.

This chain connects TRBV4-2 to TRBJ1-5, with 8 positions matching TRBD1. V lost 0 bases, J lost 7 bases, and 8 bases stayed unmatched. This CDR3 spans 16 amino acids. The germline V gene has CDR1 LGHNA and CDR2 YNFKEQ. As DNA, the CDR3 is TGTGCCAGCAGCCAAGATTGGCGACAGGGGACACAGCCCCAGCATTTT. Its translation is CASSQDWRQGTQPQHF.

The genes are TRBV6-1 and TRBJ2-1; 9 nucleotides line up with TRBD1. The CDR3 runs to 14 residues. CDR1 and CDR2 from the germline V gene are MNHNS and SASEGT. Trimming at V came to 7 bases and at J to 9 bases, leaving 10 bases not matched to a gene. The CDR3 DNA is TGTGCCAGCAACTCCGGGACAGGGTGGATTGAGCAGTTCTTC. It is translated as CASNSGTGWIEQFF.

V and J are TRBV6-5 and TRBJ2-7; TRBD2 might be the D (5 bases). Trimming removed 0 bases from V and 2 bases from J, with 14 bases in between. Germline lookup yields CDR1 MNHEY and CDR2 SVGAGI. The CDR3 loop spans 16 amino acids. The CDR3 DNA reads TGTGCCAGCAGTTACTCAACGGGCGGGTTCCCCTACGAGCAGTACTTC. This encodes CASSYSTGGFPYEQYF.